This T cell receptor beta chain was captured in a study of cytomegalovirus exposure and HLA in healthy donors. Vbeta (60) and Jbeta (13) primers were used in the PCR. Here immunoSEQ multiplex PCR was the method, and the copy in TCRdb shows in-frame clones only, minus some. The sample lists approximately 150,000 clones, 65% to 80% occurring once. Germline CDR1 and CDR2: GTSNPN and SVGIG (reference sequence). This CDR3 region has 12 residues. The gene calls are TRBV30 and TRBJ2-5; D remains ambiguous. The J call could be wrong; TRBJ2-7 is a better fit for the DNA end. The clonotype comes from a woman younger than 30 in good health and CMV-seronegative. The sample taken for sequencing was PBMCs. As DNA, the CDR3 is TGTGCCTGGAGTCTAGTCCGCTACGAGCAGTACTTC. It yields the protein CAWSLVRYEQYF.